Each of the 18 T cell receptor beta chains below was sequenced from the same sample in a study of blood T cell repertoires in COVID-19. Sequencing used immunoSEQ multiplex PCR; TCRdb keeps in-frame clones, though not all of them. The table includes 200,000 to 300,000 clones, about four fifths detected once. What was sequenced was peripheral blood. The source of these receptors is a woman older than 75 with acute or convalescent COVID-19.

V usage is TRBV5-4 and J usage is TRBJ2-3; 8 nucleotides match TRBD2. The CDR3 length is 15 residues. Germline loops: CDR1 SGHNT, CDR2 YYREEE (reference sequence). The trim removed 1 base at V and 3 bases at J, leaving 4 bases unmatched. CDR3 nucleotide sequence: TGTGCCAGCAGCTTGCGGGGGGGCGGAACAGATACGCAGTATTTT. Residues: CASSLRGGGTDTQYF.

This clone occurred a few times. This rearrangement joins TRBV6-5 to TRBJ2-1; TRBD2 might be the D (5 bases). V lost 8 bases to trimming and J lost 7 bases, with 18 bases between them. Germline lookup yields CDR1 MNHEY and CDR2 SVGAGI. This CDR3 is built from 14 residues. The CDR3 region has the DNA TGTGCCAGCGGGCAAAGTTTAGGGAGAAATGAGCAGTTCTTC. Its translation: CASGQSLGRNEQFF.

CDR3 loop: CASSETGVGGELFF. The CDR3, as DNA: TGTGCCAGCAGTGAAACAGGGGTAGGCGGGGAGCTGTTTTTT. The chain employs TRBV2 and TRBJ2-2; 7 bases are a match to TRBD1. V lost 2 bases to trimming and J lost 7 bases; unmatched junction nucleotides: 4. The CDR3 covers 14 residues. The germline V gene has CDR1 SNHLY and CDR2 FYNNEI.

V gene TRBV5-5 combines with J gene TRBJ2-7, with TRBD2 matching over 7 bases. Trimming removed 4 bases from V and 3 bases from J; junction bases left unmatched: 10. Germline CDR1 is SGHKS and CDR2 is YYEKEE (reference sequence). The CDR3 is 15 amino acids. The CDR3 here is CASSGSGGADYEQYF. The CDR3 DNA sequence: TGTGCCAGCAGCGGATCGGGGGGAGCCGACTACGAGCAGTACTTC.

The chain uses TRBV19 and TRBJ1-6; 8 bases line up with TRBD1. This CDR3 comprises 14 residues. V shed 7 bases, J shed 6 bases, and the junction held 5 bases outside the gene matches. Germline V gene sequence: CDR1 LNHDA, CDR2 SQIVND (reference sequence). CDR3 protein: CASKGRGRNSPLHF. The DNA of the CDR3 is TGTGCCAGTAAGGGCAGGGGGCGTAATTCACCCCTCCACTTT.

CDR3 residues: CASTARQTYNEQFF. Here the CDR3 DNA reads TGTGCCAGCACGGCGAGACAGACCTACAATGAGCAGTTCTTC. The gene calls are TRBV6-5 and TRBJ2-1; possibly TRBD1 for D (5 bases). Germline V gene sequence: CDR1 MNHEY, CDR2 SVGAGI. The CDR3 is made up of 14 amino acids. V was clipped by 7 bases and J by 2 bases, with 12 bases between them.

The J gene is TRBJ1-2, the V gene TRBV6-5, with a tentative D call TRBD1 (5 bases). CDR1 is MNHEY and CDR2 is SVGAGI in the germline V gene. This CDR3 has 15 residues. V lost 7 bases and J 0 bases, leaving 15 bases between the germline ends. CDR3 nucleotide sequence: TGTGCCAGCAAAGTAGGTCAGACAGCTAACTATGGCTACACCTTC. Translation: CASKVGQTANYGYTF.

The chain links TRBV6-1 to TRBJ1-1; no firm D call. The CDR3 is made up of 14 amino acids. V gave up 2 bases and J gave up 2 bases, with 9 bases separating them. From germline, CDR1 is MNHNS and CDR2 SASEGT. CDR3 nucleotide sequence: TGTGCCAGCAGTGAACACACAGAAAACACTGAAGCTTTCTTT. It translates to CASSEHTENTEAFF.

This rearrangement joins TRBV19 to TRBJ2-1, with 12 bases aligning to TRBD2. V was pared by 4 bases and J by 1 base, with 11 bases of the junction left unmatched. In germline, CDR1 is LNHDA, CDR2 SQIVND (reference sequence). CDR3 length: 19 amino acids. CDR3 in amino acids: CASSNPRLAGGRSYNEQFF. The CDR3 DNA is TGTGCCAGTAGTAACCCGCGGCTAGCGGGGGGGCGGTCCTACAATGAGCAGTTCTTC.

V gene TRBV6-7 combines with J gene TRBJ1-5; D not resolved. TRBV6-7 is an ORF, and what it does is uncertain. CDR3 length: 15 residues. Trimming pared 4 bases from V and 0 bases from J, leaving 10 bases between. The CDR3 reads CASSLRFDSNQPQHF. The CDR3 DNA is TGTGCCAGCAGTTTGAGATTCGATAGCAATCAGCCCCAGCATTTT.

The chain couples TRBV27 to TRBJ1-2; the match to TRBD1 covers 7 bases. The V gene end was trimmed by 10 bases and the J gene end by 3 bases; junction bases not matched to a gene: 20. The CDR3 contains 17 residues. Per germline, CDR1 MNHEY and CDR2 SMNVEV (reference sequence). The DNA of the CDR3 is TGTGCCACTTGCCCGGGACAGACACCTTTGGGCGACTATGGCTACACCTTC. Protein product: CATCPGQTPLGDYGYTF.

The rearrangement joins TRBV5-1 to TRBJ1-4; maybe TRBD1 (6 bases). V was trimmed by 0 bases and J by 0 bases, leaving 12 bases between them. Germline V lookup: CDR1 SGHRS, CDR2 YFSETQ. This CDR3 has 17 amino acids. CDR3 sequence reads: CASSLVGTPTTNEKLFF. The CDR3 DNA follows: TGCGCCAGCAGCTTGGTCGGGACACCCACAACTAATGAAAAACTGTTTTTT.

The chain joins TRBV3-1 (or the pseudogene TRBV3-2) to TRBJ1-1, with D maybe TRBD1 (5 bases). V lost 3 bases and J 11 bases, leaving 22 bases between the germline ends. This CDR3 contains 15 residues. Per germline, CDR1 LGHDT and CDR2 YNNKEL (reference sequence). For the CDR3, the DNA is TGTGCCAGCAGCCAGGCCATCGGGACTCGGGGGGACGCTTTCTTT. It yields the protein CASSQAIGTRGDAFF.

The chain links TRBV6-1 to TRBJ1-3; D gene unclear. Germline CDR1 reads MNHNS; CDR2 reads SASEGT. V lost 2 bases, J lost 0 bases, and 5 bases lay in between. The CDR3 has 14 amino acids. The CDR3 here is CASSEINSGNTIYF. Here the CDR3 DNA reads TGTGCCAGCAGTGAAATAAACTCTGGAAACACCATATATTTT.

This clone was counted only a few times. The CDR3 nucleotides are TGTGCCAGCAGTTTGGGACAGGCGGGCCAAGAGACCCAGTACTTC. It encodes CASSLGQAGQETQYF. The chain employs TRBV11-3 and TRBJ2-5, with 8 bases that match TRBD1. Germline V gene data show CDR1 as SGHNT and CDR2 as YENEEA. There are 15 residues in the CDR3. Germline trimming cut 6 bases from V and 1 base from J; bases unmatched to any gene: 7.

This chain links TRBV19 with TRBJ1-1, with TRBD1 matching over 7 bases. The CDR3 length is 14 residues. The V and J ends lost 5 bases and 6 bases, in that order; junction bases with no gene match: 9. Looked up from germline, CDR1 is LNHDA and CDR2 is SQIVND (reference sequence). This CDR3 reads CASSRGRGSPEAFF. The CDR3 region has the DNA TGTGCCAGTAGTCGTGGCAGGGGGAGTCCTGAAGCTTTCTTT.

This clone was observed a handful of times. This chain connects TRBV2 to TRBJ1-3; 10 nucleotides match TRBD1. The ends lost 5 bases at V and 0 bases at J; junction bases unmatched: 7. This CDR3 contains 17 residues. CDR1 and CDR2 from the germline V gene are SNHLY and FYNNEI. CDR3 bases: TGTGCCAGCAGTCGGACAGGGGGTATGTTCTCTGGAAACACCATATATTTT. Encoded protein: CASSRTGGMFSGNTIYF.

This clone was seen only once. The V call is TRBV19, the J call TRBJ2-7, with a possible D match to TRBD2 (6 bases). Trimming removed 5 bases from V and 2 bases from J, with 16 bases in between. The CDR3 is 15 amino acids. In germline, CDR1 is LNHDA, CDR2 SQIVND (reference sequence). The CDR3 sequence is CASSGSGVGAYEQYF. The DNA for the CDR3 is TGTGCCAGTAGTGGCTCGGGGGTAGGAGCCTACGAGCAGTACTTC.